This T cell receptor beta chain was recovered during a study of human T cells and chemical hapten exposure. On the study more broadly: Each week of the roughly 26-week study, patients had diphenylcyclopropenone applied to the scalp. Patch tests put 0.01% DPC on the upper back, read at 6 days.

Specified time point: pre-sensitization, week 0. Treatment described: therapeutic diphenylcyclopropenone sensitization with weekly scalp DPC. The CDR3 runs to 13 residues. The germline gives CDR1 SGHAT, CDR2 FQNNGV. V lost 6 bases and J lost 8; bases outside the gene matches: 8. Unique molecular identifiers were affixed to discrete cDNA molecules within the library. TCRdb analysed the RACE reads with MiXCR anew, one entry per CDR3 protein. The sample has about 120,000 distinct CDR3 sequences, about 13% seen once. The chain is built from TRBV11-2 and TRBJ1-2; 8 nucleotides line up with TRBD1. The sequencing here drew on whole blood, taken in connection with sensitization to the hapten diphenylcyclopropenone (DPC). The receptor's source is a woman aged 18-29 years with alopecia areata. Some clones in this sample may be carry-over from other donors' samples. The DNA for the CDR3 is TGTGCCAGCAGTATGACAGGGGCTGTCGGCTACACCTTC. Amino acids: CASSMTGAVGYTF.